These T cell receptor beta chains were read from a single sample in a study of lymphopenia after photon versus proton radiotherapy. Profiling relied on immunoSEQ multiplex PCR, and the TCRdb table lists in-frame clones only, not all of them. The sample lists 40,000 to 55,000 clones; under 95% were seen once. Sequencing used peripheral blood, obtained from a patient treated with photon-based radiotherapy. These receptors all come from a woman aged 40 to 50 with cholangiocarcinoma. The CDR3 runs from the conserved cysteine through the conserved F or W. D genes are given only for firm matches. Part of the rows lack a size; the others show once, few, many or a class for expanded clones.

clone_size,v_call,d_call,j_call,cdr3_nt,cdr3_aa
NA,TRBV7-6,NA,TRBJ2-7,TGTGCCAGCAGCCGGACCAGTGGGGGAACCTACTACGAGCAGTACTTC,CASSRTSGGTYYEQYF
NA,TRBV9,NA,TRBJ1-3,TGTGCCAGCAGCGCCGGTACAGGGACTGGAAACACCATATATTTT,CASSAGTGTGNTIYF
NA,TRBV7-9,NA,TRBJ1-2,TGTGCCAGCAGCTTAGAGGGGAAAGCTAACTATGGCTACACCTTC,CASSLEGKANYGYTF
once,TRBV6-1,NA,TRBJ2-7,TGTGCCAGCAGGAAAGCCTGGCAGGGCTACGAGCAGTACTTC,CASRKAWQGYEQYF
NA,TRBV6-5,NA,TRBJ2-1,TGTGCCAGCAGTCCGCGGACAAATTTTGATGAGCAGTTCTTC,CASSPRTNFDEQFF
NA,TRBV5-4,NA,TRBJ1-2,TGTGCCAGCAGCTTGGCCGGGGGTCCCCTCTATGGCTACACCTTC,CASSLAGGPLYGYTF
NA,TRBV27,TRBD1,TRBJ2-2,TGTGCCAGCAGTTTAGGGACAGCTACCGGGGAGCTGTTTTTT,CASSLGTATGELFF
NA,TRBV7-2,NA,TRBJ1-3,TGTGCCAGCAGCCTACAGGGCCCAGGAAACACCATATATTTT,CASSLQGPGNTIYF
NA,TRBV4-2,NA,TRBJ2-3,TGTGCCAGCAGCCTGAAGCAGGAGGCCTTCGGCACAGATACGCAGTATTTT,CASSLKQEAFGTDTQYF
NA,TRBV28,NA,TRBJ2-1,TGTGCCAGCAGTTTAGACATCAATGAGCAGTTCTTC,CASSLDINEQFF
NA,TRBV13,NA,TRBJ2-3,TGTGCCAGCAGCCCGCGGGATACGCAGTATTTT,CASSPRDTQYF
NA,TRBV5-6,NA,TRBJ2-5,TGTGCCAGCAGCTTGGATCCCACAGAGACCCAGTACTTC,CASSLDPTETQYF
NA,TRBV28,NA,TRBJ1-1,TGTGCCAGCAAGGGGACGGCTGAAGCTTTCTTT,CASKGTAEAFF
NA,TRBV5-1,NA,TRBJ2-3,TGCGCCAGCAGCTTGGAGGTGGCAGATACGCAGTATTTT,CASSLEVADTQYF
NA,TRBV7-3,NA,TRBJ2-2,TGTGCCAGCAGCTTAACACAGCGGACCGGGGAGCTGTTTTTT,CASSLTQRTGELFF
NA,TRBV6-5,NA,TRBJ2-7,TGTGCCAGCAGTTACACGGGTTCCTACGAGCAGTACTTC,CASSYTGSYEQYF
NA,TRBV7-2,NA,TRBJ1-6,TGTGCCAGCAGCTTAGGTTTCGGAGGTTGGACCCTCCACTTT,CASSLGFGGWTLHF
NA,TRBV27,NA,TRBJ2-3,TGTGCCAGCAGTTGGGGAGCCACAGATACGCAGTATTTT,CASSWGATDTQYF
NA,TRBV5-1,NA,TRBJ2-7,TGCGCCAGCAGCTCAGGAGTGACGGGAGAGCAGTACTTC,CASSSGVTGEQYF
NA,TRBV6-5,TRBD2,TRBJ2-7,TGTGCCAGCAGGGGATCCGGACTAGCGGGCCACGAGCAGTACTTC,CASRGSGLAGHEQYF
NA,TRBV28,NA,TRBJ1-1,TGTGCCAGCAGTCTGACACGAAGAGGCACTGAAGCTTTCTTT,CASSLTRRGTEAFF
NA,TRBV27,NA,TRBJ2-7,TGTGCCACCCGGACCCTCTACGAGCAGTACTTC,CATRTLYEQYF